A few counts support the clone carrying this T cell receptor beta chain. After removal of 0 bases from V and 1 base from J, the junction contained 5 bases not matched to a gene. This CDR3 has 16 amino acids. Germline V gives CDR1 LNHDA, CDR2 SQIVND (reference sequence). The data belong to a study of blood T cell repertoires in COVID-19. About the study: PBMCs, B-cell-depleted T cells, or T cells provided the cDNA or gDNA that made up the material.

Assay used: immunoSEQ multiplex PCR; TCRdb lists only in-frame clones, some missing. The profile covers around 140,000 clones, with around 81% appearing a single time and about 8.4% taken by the ten largest. The rearrangement links TRBV19 to TRBJ1-2, with 7 bases matching TRBD1. Sequences were obtained from peripheral blood. The TCR comes from a woman aged 55-69 years with active or convalescent COVID-19. In nucleotides, the CDR3 is TGTGCCAGTAGTATAGACCGGGACAGAATTAACTATGGCTACACCTTC. It is translated as CASSIDRDRINYGYTF.